The 12 T cell receptor beta chains in this list originate from one sample, sequenced in a study of Graves' ophthalmopathy and Graves' hyperthyroidism. Amplifying from RNA transcripts, the study obtained TCR beta CDR3 regions. First-round RT-PCR relied on HTBI primers, and a second-round multiplex PCR came next. Via MiXCR, TCRdb re-called the multiplex PCR reads, giving one row per CDR3 protein. The repertoire holds 350,000 to 450,000 distinct CDR3 sequences, with about a sixth as singletons. The material sequenced was peripheral blood. The receptors were gathered from a woman in her late teens or twenties with Graves' ophthalmopathy.

The chain uses TRBV6-2 or TRBV6-3 and TRBJ2-7; 9 bases match TRBD1. V was clipped by 7 bases and J by 4 bases; unmatched bases: 8. The V gene's germline CDR1 is MNHEY and CDR2 SVGEGT. This CDR3 region has 14 residues. CDR3 residues: CASNLRDRVYEQYF. The CDR3 nucleotides read TGTGCCAGCAACCTCCGGGACAGGGTTTACGAGCAGTACTTC.

To note about this clonotype: The germline gene is not matched at one end of the junction; a read error may be the cause. V is TRBV12-5 and J is TRBJ1-2; D remains unclear. This CDR3 is 13 amino acids long. Germline CDR1 LGHNT, CDR2 FRNRAP. The CDR3 region is CVSTESIAHGYTF. The CDR3 DNA reads as TGTGTTAGTACCGAATCGATAGCACATGGCTACACCTTC.

This chain uses TRBV20-1 with TRBJ2-7, with D unclear. V was cut by 3 bases and J by 5 bases, with 17 bases left in between. Per the germline V gene, CDR1 is DFQATT and CDR2 is SNEGSKA (reference sequence). The CDR3 has 14 amino acids. CDR3 region: CSARWDLSGHEQYF. DNA of the CDR3: TGCAGTGCTAGGTGGGATCTATCGGGTCACGAGCAGTACTTC.

This clonotype came up many times. The chain links TRBV6-5 to TRBJ2-7, with a weak D call TRBD1 (7 bases). This CDR3 is 15 amino acids long. CDR1 and CDR2 from the germline V gene are MNHEY and SVGAGI. V lost 0 bases and J 1 base, leaving 10 bases between the germline ends. The CDR3 DNA is TGTGCCAGCAGTTACTCGACAGGGAGGTCCTACGAGCAGTACTTC. Translating it yields CASSYSTGRSYEQYF.

The J gene is TRBJ2-7, the V gene TRBV30; D ambiguous. This CDR3 comprises 13 residues. V gave up 8 bases and J gave up 3 bases, with 17 bases separating them. Germline V gives CDR1 GTSNPN, CDR2 SVGIG (reference sequence). The CDR3 nucleotides are TGTGCCGGCCAGGAACAGAAAAGCTACGAGCAGTACTTC. It specifies CAGQEQKSYEQYF. Based on the CDR3 plus reference TRBV30 and TRBJ2-7, the full variable domain is SQTIHQWPATLVQPVGSPLSLECTVEGTSNPNLYWYRQAAGRGLQLLFYSVGIGQISSEVPQNLSASRPQDRQFILSSKKLLLSDSGFYLCAGQEQKSYEQYFGPGTRLTVT.

This clonotype was found many times. The chain employs TRBV28 and TRBJ2-7, with D possibly TRBD2 on 5 matching bases. This CDR3 spans 15 amino acids. With 2 bases removed from V and 0 bases from J, the gap between germline ends came to 11 bases. The germline CDR1 and CDR2 sequences are MDHEN and SYDVKM. CDR3 amino acids: CASSLRGLLSYEQYF. As DNA, the CDR3 is TGTGCCAGCAGTTTACGGGGTCTCCTCTCCTACGAGCAGTACTTC.

This clonotype came up many times. The chain links TRBV19 to TRBJ1-5; 7 nucleotides agree with TRBD1. The V and J ends lost 5 bases and 1 base, in that order; junction bases with no gene match: 5. The CDR3 is 15 amino acids. Germline CDR1 LNHDA, CDR2 SQIVND (reference sequence). The chain's CDR3 is CASSSQGTSNQPQHF. CDR3 nucleotide sequence: TGTGCCAGTAGTTCACAGGGGACCAGCAATCAGCCCCAGCATTTT.

At least ten counts were recorded for this clonotype. The rearrangement links TRBV5-5 to TRBJ2-7; tentatively, D is TRBD2 (6 bases). Trimming cost V 6 bases and J 1 base, with 17 bases left between them. There are 15 residues in the CDR3. Germline-derived CDR1 and CDR2 are SGHKS and YYEKEE (reference sequence). The CDR3 is CASNLPGRGSYEQYF. The CDR3 region has the DNA TGTGCCAGCAATCTACCGGGGCGGGGATCCTACGAGCAGTACTTC.

CDR3 sequence: CASSSSGQGRQPQHF. The CDR3 DNA is TGTGCCAGCAGTTCCTCGGGACAGGGGAGACAGCCCCAGCATTTT. The genes are TRBV28 and TRBJ1-5; 10 nucleotides match TRBD1. Per the germline V gene, CDR1 is MDHEN and CDR2 is SYDVKM. The length of the CDR3 is 15 residues. J was trimmed by 7 bases and V by 4 bases; bases with no gene match: 7.

The sample holds many counts of this clonotype. The V call is TRBV29-1, the J call TRBJ2-7; 12 bases line up with TRBD2. J gave up 3 bases and V 4 bases, and 4 bases lay outside the gene matches. The CDR3 has 14 residues. Germline assignment: CDR1 SQVTM and CDR2 ANQGSEA. The CDR3 DNA follows: TGCAGCGTTGGGACTAGCGGGGAATACTACGAGCAGTACTTC. Translated: CSVGTSGEYYEQYF.

The CDR3 region is CASRPYDRAHQPQHF. CDR3 bases: TGTGCCAGCAGACCCTACGACAGGGCCCATCAGCCCCAGCATTTT. This chain joins TRBV6-2 or TRBV6-3 and TRBJ1-5; 7 nucleotides agree with TRBD1. Unmatched junction bases numbered 10, after V lost 6 bases and J lost 5 bases. Germline lookup yields CDR1 MNHEY and CDR2 SVGEGT. The CDR3 covers 15 residues.

Many counts were recorded for this clonotype. This chain joins TRBV2 and TRBJ2-7; 8 bases fit TRBD2. Germline trimming cut 4 bases from V and 3 bases from J; bases unmatched to any gene: 5. The CDR3 spans 14 residues. In germline, CDR1 is SNHLY, CDR2 FYNNEI. This CDR3 reads CASSAVSGGYEQYF. CDR3 sequence (DNA): TGTGCCAGCAGTGCCGTCAGCGGGGGCTACGAGCAGTACTTC. Filled out from reference TRBV2 and TRBJ2-7, the complete variable domain reads EPEVTQTPSHQVTQMGQEVILRCVPISNHLYFYWYRQILGQKVEFLVSFYNNEISEKSEIFDDQFSVERPDGSNFTLKIRSTKLEDSAMYFCASSAVSGGYEQYFGPGTRLTVT.